Each of the 14 T cell receptor beta chains below was sequenced from the same sample in a study of Ad26.COV2.S vaccination and SARS-CoV-2 variants. The assay was immunoSEQ multiplex PCR, and TCRdb's table has in-frame clones only and misses some. The sample includes 85,000 to 120,000 clones, roughly 75% of them seen just once. The specimen was peripheral blood, collected after recovery from COVID-19. All receptors come from a human donor who had recovered from COVID-19.

V gene TRBV7-9 combines with J gene TRBJ1-2; D is possibly TRBD1 (6 bases). Germline loops: CDR1 SEHNR, CDR2 FQNEAQ (reference sequence). Trimming pared 2 bases from V and 4 bases from J, leaving 11 bases between. CDR3 length equals 14 residues. CDR3 loop: CASSLSSRGYGYTF. The CDR3 bases are TGTGCCAGCAGCTTAAGTAGCAGGGGCTATGGCTACACCTTC.

In this sample, this clone turned up once. V and J are TRBV14 and TRBJ1-4; TRBD1 agrees at 9 bases. The junction had 4 bases not matched to a gene; V was cut back by 6 bases and J by 8 bases. The CDR3 spans 13 residues. CDR1 is SGHDN and CDR2 is FVKESK in the germline V gene. The CDR3 DNA sequence: TGTGCCAGCAGGAGGACAGGGGACGAAAAACTGTTTTTT. It specifies CASRRTGDEKLFF.

V is TRBV7-9 and J is TRBJ2-3; 11 bases map to TRBD2. V lost 3 bases and J lost 1; bases outside the gene matches: 3. There are 16 residues in the CDR3. Per germline, CDR1 SEHNR and CDR2 FQNEAQ (reference sequence). CDR3 amino acids: CASSLGTSGGTDTQYF. CDR3 nucleotides: TGTGCCAGCAGCTTGGGGACTAGCGGAGGCACAGATACGCAGTATTTT.

This chain connects TRBV27 to TRBJ2-4, with D possibly TRBD1 on 6 matching bases. Germline V CDR1 and CDR2: MNHEY, SMNVEV (reference sequence). CDR3 size: 14 residues. Trimming took off 5 bases at V and 6 bases at J, with 14 bases between the two ends. Written as DNA, the CDR3 is TGTGCCAGCAGTCCACCTACAGGGTTAAACATTCAGTACTTC. It is translated as CASSPPTGLNIQYF.

In DNA form, the CDR3 reads TGTGCCAGCAGCTCTCTTGAATCTGGAAACACCATATATTTT. It specifies CASSSLESGNTIYF. This chain links TRBV7-9 with TRBJ1-3; D uncertain. Germline V gene lookup returns CDR1 SEHNR and CDR2 FQNEAQ (reference sequence). V gave up 4 bases and J gave up 1 base, with 8 bases separating them. This CDR3 has 14 residues.

This clone was seen many times. The rearrangement joins TRBV2 to TRBJ2-5; no definite D call. This CDR3 comprises 14 residues. Germline V gene sequence: CDR1 SNHLY, CDR2 FYNNEI. Trimming stripped 2 bases from V and 1 base from J, with 8 bases between. DNA for the CDR3: TGTGCCAGCAGTGAAAGGGCACCCCAAGAGACCCAGTACTTC. This codes for CASSERAPQETQYF.

This chain connects TRBV30 to TRBJ1-1, with D maybe TRBD1 (6 bases). The V gene lost 2 bases and the J gene lost 9 bases, with 10 bases spanning the gap. There are 11 residues in the CDR3. Germline V gene sequence: CDR1 GTSNPN, CDR2 SVGIG (reference sequence). In nucleotides, the CDR3 is TGTGCCTGGAGTCCCGGACAGAAAGCTTTCTTT. It yields the protein CAWSPGQKAFF. The whole variable domain, filled in from reference TRBV30 and TRBJ1-1, reads SQTIHQWPATLVQPVGSPLSLECTVEGTSNPNLYWYRQAAGRGLQLLFYSVGIGQISSEVPQNLSASRPQDRQFILSSKKLLLSDSGFYLCAWSPGQKAFFGQGTRLTVV.

This clone has just a few counts. The chain has TRBV6-2 or TRBV6-3 and TRBJ2-1; no firm D call. The CDR3 length is 12 residues. The ends were cut back, 2 bases at V and 7 bases at J, with 6 bases in the middle. CDR1 and CDR2 from the germline V gene are MNHEY and SVGEGT. CDR3 DNA: TGTGCCAGCAGTTACAGGGCAAATGAGCAGTTCTTC. Encoded protein: CASSYRANEQFF.

This chain connects TRBV7-2 to TRBJ2-2, with D possibly TRBD1 on 6 matching bases. This CDR3 comprises 15 residues. Trimming took off 2 bases at V and 4 bases at J, with 11 bases between the two ends. Per the germline V gene, CDR1 is SGHTA and CDR2 is FQGNSA. The CDR3 nucleotides are TGTGCCAGCAGCTTATTCTCCAGGGGCACCGGGGAGCTGTTTTTT. Protein: CASSLFSRGTGELFF.

This chain joins TRBV10-3 and TRBJ1-5; D may be TRBD1 (6 bases). This CDR3 is built from 13 residues. V shed 10 bases and J shed 9 bases, with 19 bases lying between them. Germline CDR1 ENHRY, CDR2 SYGVKD. Written as DNA, the CDR3 is TGTGCCACCTCGGACAGCTGCCGGGGGCCCCAGCATTTT. Translating gives CATSDSCRGPQHF.

The chain employs TRBV28 and TRBJ1-6; possible D gene TRBD1, 5 bases. The CDR3 extends over 16 amino acids. The germline V gene has CDR1 MDHEN and CDR2 SYDVKM. Deletions cut 10 bases from V and 3 bases from J, with 19 bases between. CDR3 bases: TGTGCCACCCCGGCCCGCGGGACGGACTATAATTCACCCCTCCACTTT. Translated, it gives CATPARGTDYNSPLHF.

The rearrangement links TRBV3-1 (or the pseudogene TRBV3-2) to TRBJ1-2, with TRBD1 matching 8 bases. CDR1 and CDR2 (germline): LGHDT, YNNKEL (reference sequence). The CDR3 consists of 15 residues. Unmatched junction bases numbered 6, after V lost 4 bases and J lost 2 bases. The CDR3 nucleotides read TGTGCCAGCAGCCTACAGGGGGAGGGCAACTATGGCTACACCTTC. It specifies CASSLQGEGNYGYTF.

The chain uses TRBV6-6 and TRBJ1-6; weak D call: TRBD1 (6 bases). The CDR3 has 15 residues. Germline V gene sequence: CDR1 MNHNY, CDR2 SVGAGI (reference sequence). Trimming cost V 0 bases and J 10 bases, with 13 bases left between them. CDR3 region: CASSYSETGRSPLHF. The CDR3 nucleotides read TGTGCCAGCAGTTACTCGGAAACAGGGAGATCACCCCTCCACTTT.

The chain recombines TRBV30 with TRBJ2-2; D unclear. Trimming took 0 bases from V and 4 from J, leaving 12 bases between them. CDR3 length: 15 residues. Germline CDR1 GTSNPN, CDR2 SVGIG (reference sequence). CDR3 coding DNA: TGTGCCTGGAGTGTAAAGAGCAGGAGCACCGGGGAGCTGTTTTTT. Translation: CAWSVKSRSTGELFF. Drawing the rest from reference TRBV30 and TRBJ2-2, the complete variable domain is SQTIHQWPATLVQPVGSPLSLECTVEGTSNPNLYWYRQAAGRGLQLLFYSVGIGQISSEVPQNLSASRPQDRQFILSSKKLLLSDSGFYLCAWSVKSRSTGELFFGEGSRLTVL.